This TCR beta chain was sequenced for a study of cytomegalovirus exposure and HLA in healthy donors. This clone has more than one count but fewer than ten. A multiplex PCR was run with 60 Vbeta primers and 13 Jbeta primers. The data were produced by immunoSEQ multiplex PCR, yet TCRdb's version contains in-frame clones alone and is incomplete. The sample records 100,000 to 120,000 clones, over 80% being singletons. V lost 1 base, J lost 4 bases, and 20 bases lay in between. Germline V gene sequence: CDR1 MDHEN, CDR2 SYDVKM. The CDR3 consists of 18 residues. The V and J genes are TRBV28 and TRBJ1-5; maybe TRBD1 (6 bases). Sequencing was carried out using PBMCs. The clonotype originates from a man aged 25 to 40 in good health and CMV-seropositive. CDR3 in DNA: TGTGCCAGCAGTTTATTTTGGGTTGGGCGGGGGCAGAATCAGCCCCAGCATTTT. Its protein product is CASSLFWVGRGQNQPQHF.